These 32 T cell receptor beta chains were sequenced from one sample in a study of T cells in localized non-small cell lung cancer. Generated by immunoSEQ multiplex PCR, the TCRdb table keeps only in-frame clones and is missing some. The table lists approximately 5,500 clones, roughly 30% of them singletons. The source was lung tumor tissue, collected before any cancer treatment. The receptors here all came from a female donor of 60 years or more with stage I lung adenocarcinoma.

This rearrangement joins TRBV28 to TRBJ1-5; TRBD1 might be the D (5 bases). Germline V gene data show CDR1 as MDHEN and CDR2 as SYDVKM. The V and J ends lost 7 bases and 9 bases respectively, with 19 bases between them. This CDR3 is built from 14 residues. The CDR3 sequence is CASKARDFVGPQHF. The CDR3 bases are TGTGCCAGCAAAGCCCGGGACTTCGTGGGGCCCCAGCATTTT. Variable domain in full (rest from reference TRBV28 and TRBJ1-5): DVKVTQSSRYLVKRTGEKVFLECVQDMDHENMFWYRQDPGLGLRLIYFSYDVKMKEKGDIPEGYSVSREKKERFSLILESASTNQTSMYLCASKARDFVGPQHFGDGTRLSIL.

This clone turned up a few times. The gene calls are TRBV11-3 and TRBJ1-4; D call uncertain. The CDR3 runs to 14 residues. Germline-derived CDR1 and CDR2 are SGHNT and YENEEA. V lost 5 bases, J lost 8 bases, and 15 bases lay in between. The CDR3 sequence is CASSPRGKGEKLFF. The CDR3 DNA sequence: TGTGCCAGCAGCCCGCGGGGAAAAGGCGAAAAACTGTTTTTT.

This clone came up a few times. V is TRBV11-3 and J is TRBJ1-1; tentatively, D is TRBD1 (5 bases). CDR1 and CDR2 from the germline V gene are SGHNT and YENEEA. The CDR3 loop spans 16 amino acids. Trimming removed 5 bases from V and 1 base from J, with 17 bases in between. In nucleotides, the CDR3 is TGTGCCAGCAGCGTAAGTGGCGACAGAACGAACACTGAAGCTTTCTTT. Encoded protein: CASSVSGDRTNTEAFF.

The genes are TRBV9 and TRBJ1-5, with 11 bases lining up with TRBD1. V was clipped by 0 bases and J by 4 bases; unmatched bases: 6. CDR1 and CDR2 (germline): SGDLS, YYNGEE. This CDR3 comprises 17 residues. The CDR3 DNA reads TGTGCCAGCAGCGTAGCTACCGGGACAGGGGGTAATCAGCCCCAGCATTTT. Protein: CASSVATGTGGNQPQHF.

This chain joins TRBV9 and TRBJ2-7, with D tentatively TRBD1 (6 bases). This CDR3 comprises 12 residues. V was shortened by 7 bases and J by 4 bases, with 12 bases between the two germline ends. In germline, CDR1 is SGDLS, CDR2 YYNGEE. CDR3 residues: CASGQGSYEQYF. Here the CDR3 DNA reads TGTGCCAGCGGTCAGGGGAGTTACGAGCAGTACTTC. Complete variable domain (other parts from reference TRBV9 and TRBJ2-7): DSGVTQTPKHLITATGQRVTLRCSPRSGDLSVYWYQQSLDQGLQFLIQYYNGEERAKGNILERFSAQQFPDLHSELNLSSLELGDSALYFCASGQGSYEQYFGPGTRLTVT.

The chain employs TRBV29-1 and TRBJ2-1, with 12 bases lining up with TRBD1. The germline CDR1 and CDR2 sequences are SQVTM and ANQGSEA. The CDR3 totals 12 residues. With V trimmed by 8 bases and J by 10 bases, 6 bases remained unmatched. As DNA, the CDR3 is TGCAGCACGGGACAGGGGGCAGGGGAGCAGTTCTTC. It encodes CSTGQGAGEQFF.

The V call is TRBV6-8, the J call TRBJ2-7; D is unresolved. The CDR3 has 14 residues. CDR1 MNHGY and CDR2 SAAAGT come from the germline V gene. The V gene lost 0 bases and the J gene lost 2 bases, with 8 bases spanning the gap. The CDR3 sequence: CASSYSGATYEQYF. The CDR3 DNA is TGTGCCAGCAGTTACTCTGGAGCCACCTACGAGCAGTACTTC.

This clone has only a few counts. The chain employs TRBV6-8 and TRBJ2-7; TRBD1 matches 7 bases. The CDR3 runs 14 residues. The ends lost 10 bases at V and 5 bases at J; junction bases unmatched: 14. Per the germline V gene, CDR1 is MNHGY and CDR2 is SAAAGT. The DNA of the CDR3 is TGTGCCATCATAAGTGGCAGGGGGAACCACGAGCAGTACTTC. This sequence encodes CAIISGRGNHEQYF.

This clone was seen more than once but under ten times. The J gene is TRBJ2-2, the V gene TRBV19; maybe TRBD2 (6 bases). This CDR3 has 19 residues. The germline V and J ends were trimmed by 1 base and 1 base, with 19 bases remaining between them. Germline V lookup: CDR1 LNHDA, CDR2 SQIVND (reference sequence). CDR3 coding DNA: TGTGCCAGTAGTATAGTGCTCGGACTAACCCGGATGAACACCGGGGAGCTGTTTTTT. Translating gives CASSIVLGLTRMNTGELFF.

The gene calls are TRBV11-3 and TRBJ1-2; 10 bases map to TRBD1. This CDR3 has 14 residues. In germline, CDR1 is SGHNT, CDR2 YENEEA. Losses at the gene ends were 5 bases for V and 10 bases for J; bases not matched to a gene: 10. DNA for the CDR3: TGTGCCAGCAGCAGAACGGGACAGGGGAATGACTACACCTTC. This translates into CASSRTGQGNDYTF. The complete variable domain, with remaining parts taken from reference TRBV11-3 and TRBJ1-2, reads EAGVVQSPRYKIIEKKQPVAFWCNPISGHNTLYWYLQNLGQGPELLIRYENEEAVDDSQLPKDRFSAERLKGVDSTLKIQPAELGDSAVYLCASSRTGQGNDYTFGSGTRLTVV.

A few counts support this clone. The chain joins TRBV11-3 to TRBJ2-1; TRBD1 matches at 7 bases. With V trimmed by 4 bases and J by 8 bases, 17 bases remained unmatched. Germline values: CDR1 SGHNT, CDR2 YENEEA. The CDR3 is 17 residues long. The CDR3 protein is CASSSGGWDLRGDEQFF. DNA of the CDR3: TGTGCCAGCAGCTCAGGGGGTTGGGACCTCCGTGGGGATGAGCAGTTCTTC.

This clone was recorded a few times. The genes are TRBV7-4 and TRBJ1-6, with D maybe TRBD1 (5 bases). The CDR3 loop spans 16 amino acids. CDR1 and CDR2 (germline): SGHVT, SQSDAQ. V dropped 2 bases and J dropped 7 bases, with 15 bases sitting between them. The CDR3 spells CASSLRGGATNSPLHF. CDR3 DNA sequence: TGTGCCAGCAGCTTAAGGGGTGGGGCTACCAATTCACCCCTCCACTTT.

The chain recombines TRBV11-3 with TRBJ2-7, with 8 nucleotides matching TRBD2. This CDR3 region has 15 residues. V trimming: 3 bases; J trimming: 3 bases; junction bases outside the gene matches: 7. CDR1 and CDR2 (germline): SGHNT, YENEEA. Here the CDR3 reads CASSLARAGVYEQYF. CDR3 DNA sequence: TGTGCCAGCAGCTTGGCACGAGCGGGGGTCTACGAGCAGTACTTC.

This clone occurred once. The chain employs TRBV29-1 and TRBJ1-2, with TRBD1 matching 9 bases. The CDR3 spans 15 residues. Trimming at V came to 5 bases and at J to 2 bases, leaving 9 bases not matched to a gene. Germline loops: CDR1 SQVTM, CDR2 ANQGSEA. Here the CDR3 reads CSVSRDRAGNYGYTF. The CDR3 coding sequence is TGCAGCGTTAGCCGGGACAGGGCTGGAAACTATGGCTACACCTTC.

The V gene is TRBV9, the J gene TRBJ2-2, with D uncertain. CDR1 SGDLS and CDR2 YYNGEE come from the germline V gene. Trimming removed 3 bases from V and 3 bases from J, with 12 bases in between. CDR3 length: 15 residues. CDR3 sequence (DNA): TGTGCCAGCAGCGGCGACACACGCTACACCGGGGAGCTGTTTTTT. This gives the protein CASSGDTRYTGELFF.

This clone was counted a few times. This chain joins TRBV6-8 and TRBJ1-3, with D hard to call. The CDR3 loop spans 15 amino acids. The V end was cut by 0 bases, the J end by 1 base, with 7 bases between. Per germline, CDR1 MNHGY and CDR2 SAAAGT. Here the CDR3 DNA reads TGTGCCAGCAGTTACTCGTTCATTTCTGGAAACACCATATATTTT. It encodes CASSYSFISGNTIYF.

The chain couples TRBV25-1 to TRBJ1-2; D ambiguous. CDR1 is MGHDK, CDR2 SYGVNS, per germline. V lost 3 bases and J 5 bases, leaving 13 bases between the germline ends. This CDR3 has 14 residues. This CDR3 is CASSDGIRDYGYTF. The CDR3 DNA is TGTGCCAGCAGTGACGGAATAAGGGATTATGGCTACACCTTC.

The chain carries TRBV11-3 and TRBJ1-1; D unclear. CDR3 length: 15 amino acids. Trimming removed 3 bases at V and 0 bases at J, with 11 bases between. In germline, CDR1 is SGHNT, CDR2 YENEEA. The CDR3 is CASSLDELMNTEAFF. Written as DNA, the CDR3 is TGTGCCAGCAGCTTGGATGAGCTCATGAACACTGAAGCTTTCTTT.

The chain couples TRBV4-1 to TRBJ2-3; TRBD2 matches at 10 bases. Germline lookup yields CDR1 MGHRA and CDR2 YSYEKL. Germline trimming cut 0 bases from V and 1 base from J; bases unmatched to any gene: 4. The CDR3 runs to 17 residues. CDR3 nucleotides: TGCGCCAGCAGCCAAGATCAGCTAGCGGGAGGCACAGATACGCAGTATTTT. Its translation is CASSQDQLAGGTDTQYF.

CDR3 sequence (DNA): TGTGCCAGCAGTGATGGCGGGAGGCCGGGAGGAGGTATGGAGACCCAGTACTTC. It specifies CASSDGGRPGGGMETQYF. The chain joins TRBV6-8 to TRBJ2-5, with 8 bases identical to TRBD2. V dropped 5 bases and J dropped 5; count of bases not matched to a gene: 19. This CDR3 is built from 18 residues. Germline V CDR1 and CDR2: MNHGY, SAAAGT.

This clone was picked up many times. V gene TRBV11-3 combines with J gene TRBJ1-5; 8 bases map to TRBD1. The CDR3 has 16 residues. Germline V gene lookup returns CDR1 SGHNT and CDR2 YENEEA. V shed 3 bases and J 2 bases; nucleotides not matched to a gene: 6. DNA of the CDR3: TGTGCCAGCAGCTTGGGGGCGGGACAGGGCAATCAGCCCCAGCATTTT. Its protein product is CASSLGAGQGNQPQHF.

This clone was seen just once. The V and J genes are TRBV29-1 and TRBJ2-1; TRBD2 matches 10 bases. The V segment lost 6 bases and the J segment 7 bases; nucleotides outside the gene matches: 3. This CDR3 spans 12 amino acids. Germline assignment: CDR1 SQVTM and CDR2 ANQGSEA. The CDR3 is CSVSSGSNEQFF. As DNA, the CDR3 is TGCAGCGTATCTAGCGGGAGTAATGAGCAGTTCTTC.

This clone was observed a handful of times. J is TRBJ1-2 and V is TRBV30; 9 positions agree with TRBD1. V was clipped by 5 bases and J by 9 bases; unmatched bases: 19. Germline V CDR1 and CDR2: GTSNPN, SVGIG (reference sequence). This CDR3 is 16 amino acids long. CDR3 nucleotides: TGTGCCTGGGGCCGGGACAGGGTCCGTCGGGGACGGAGCTACACCTTC. Translated: CAWGRDRVRRGRSYTF.

V gene TRBV19 combines with J gene TRBJ1-2; 7 bases align to TRBD1. The trim removed 6 bases at V and 0 bases at J, leaving 4 bases unmatched. The CDR3 is made up of 14 amino acids. Germline loops: CDR1 LNHDA, CDR2 SQIVND (reference sequence). For the CDR3, the DNA is TGTGCCAGTAGCGGACAGGCCTCTAACTATGGCTACACCTTC. The encoded protein is CASSGQASNYGYTF.

The chain recombines TRBV9 with TRBJ2-7; a weak D match, TRBD2 (5 bases). CDR3 size: 15 residues. The germline gives CDR1 SGDLS, CDR2 YYNGEE. The V end was cut by 0 bases, the J end by 3 bases, with 13 bases between. The CDR3 nucleotides are TGTGCCAGCAGCGTAGATGACTACCTAAACTACGAGCAGTACTTC. It encodes CASSVDDYLNYEQYF.

The chain links TRBV30 to TRBJ2-4, with a tentative D call TRBD1 (6 bases). CDR1 and CDR2 (germline): GTSNPN, SVGIG (reference sequence). The CDR3 spans 14 residues. Trimming shortened V by 4 bases and J by 3 bases, and 13 bases separated the two germline ends. The CDR3 coding sequence is TGTGCCTGGAAATGGGGGCGCGGCAAAAACATTCAGTACTTC. Its translation is CAWKWGRGKNIQYF.

In this sample, this clone turned up a few times. The V gene is TRBV19, the J gene TRBJ1-3; no definite D call. The CDR3 is 12 amino acids. V gave up 6 bases and J gave up 3 bases, with 6 bases separating them. The germline CDR1 and CDR2 sequences are LNHDA and SQIVND (reference sequence). The CDR3 loop is CASRGFGNTIYF. CDR3 sequence (DNA): TGTGCCAGTAGGGGTTTTGGAAACACCATATATTTT. Together with reference TRBV19 and TRBJ1-3, the CDR3 gives the full variable domain: DGGITQSPKYLFRKEGQNVTLSCEQNLNHDAMYWYRQDPGQGLRLIYYSQIVNDFQKGDIAEGYSVSREKKESFPLTVTSAQKNPTAFYLCASRGFGNTIYFGEGSWLTVV.

This clone was recorded only once. V gene TRBV15 combines with J gene TRBJ2-3; 9 bases fit TRBD2. This CDR3 is built from 16 residues. The germline CDR1 and CDR2 sequences are LNHNV and YYDKDF (reference sequence). The V segment lost 1 base and the J segment 0 bases; nucleotides outside the gene matches: 2. The CDR3 DNA reads TGTGCCACCAGCAGAGGCGCGGGGGGGAGCACAGATACGCAGTATTTT. Translation gives CATSRGAGGSTDTQYF. The full variable domain, its missing parts supplied by reference TRBV15 and TRBJ2-3, is DAMVIQNPRYQVTQFGKPVTLSCSQTLNHNVMYWYQQKSSQAPKLLFHYYDKDFNNEADTPDNFQSRRPNTSFCFLDIRSPGLGDTAMYLCATSRGAGGSTDTQYFGPGTRLTVL.

The J gene is TRBJ2-3, the V gene TRBV28; 8 positions agree with TRBD2. The CDR3 spans 17 residues. CDR1 is MDHEN and CDR2 is SYDVKM in the germline V gene. V lost 5 bases and J lost 0; bases outside the gene matches: 10. CDR3 sequence (DNA): TGTGCCAGCAGTCGGGCTAGCGGGTACACTAGCACAGATACGCAGTATTTT. Protein sequence: CASSRASGYTSTDTQYF.

The chain carries TRBV11-3 and TRBJ2-7; 11 bases are shared with TRBD2. The CDR3 runs to 15 residues. Germline V lookup: CDR1 SGHNT, CDR2 YENEEA. The V segment lost 5 bases and the J segment 3 bases; nucleotides outside the gene matches: 6. The CDR3 spells CASSTRGTSGYEQYF. The CDR3 DNA reads as TGTGCCAGCAGCACCAGGGGGACTAGCGGCTACGAGCAGTACTTC.

This chain connects TRBV6-4 to TRBJ2-1; 9 bases are a match to TRBD1. Germline V gene data show CDR1 as MRHNA and CDR2 as SNTAGT. After removal of 8 bases from V and 8 bases from J, the junction contained 1 base not matched to a gene. The CDR3 contains 11 residues. The chain's CDR3 is CASDRGYEQFF. In nucleotides, the CDR3 is TGTGCCAGCGACAGGGGGTATGAGCAGTTCTTC.

This clone was found many times. This sequence joins TRBV6-8 and TRBJ2-1, with TRBD2 matching over 10 bases. V was clipped by 6 bases and J by 1 base; unmatched bases: 15. The CDR3 loop spans 19 amino acids. CDR1 and CDR2 (germline): MNHGY, SAAAGT. The DNA for the CDR3 is TGTGCCAGCAGCCGATCGAGCGGGGGGGCCGTAGTATCCTACAATGAGCAGTTCTTC. Its translation is CASSRSSGGAVVSYNEQFF.